Below, 30 T cell receptor beta chains from the same sample are listed, as sequenced in a study of CXCR3-negative and CXCR3-positive naive CD8 T cells. 5' RACE with UMI labels generated the TRB cDNA libraries. TCRdb derives one entry per CDR3 protein from the 5' RACE reads, leaving out DNA. In all, the sample yields about 81,000 distinct CDR3 sequences. Sequences were obtained from naive CXCR3- CD8+ T cells from blood. The sample's subset: CD45RO-CCR7+CD27+CD95- naive CD8+ T cells lacking CXCR3 (TNR3-). All receptors come from a human donor in good health. Some clones in this sample may be carry-over from other donors' samples.

This rearrangement joins TRBV7-9 to TRBJ2-5; TCRdb's assignment of TRBD1 cannot be checked, as there is no DNA. The length of the CDR3 is 15 residues. Germline V lookup: CDR1 SEHNR, CDR2 FQNEAQ (reference sequence). The CDR3 sequence is CASSLTGGPSETQYF.

The chain carries TRBV4-3 and TRBJ2-7; TCRdb designates TRBD1, a call that cannot be tested without DNA. Germline-derived CDR1 and CDR2 are LGHNA and YSLEER. The CDR3 consists of 15 residues. CDR3 in amino acids: CASSQDRGRAYEQYF.

The V and J genes are TRBV20-1 and TRBJ2-4; there is no DNA to check the TCRdb D call of TRBD1. The germline CDR1 and CDR2 sequences are DFQATT and SNEGSKA (reference sequence). The CDR3 runs 15 residues. CDR3 amino acids: CSALGPDRGAYIQYF.

The chain employs TRBV29-1 and TRBJ2-1; the D call of TRBD1 rests on TCRdb alone, since no DNA is present to check it. CDR1 and CDR2 from the germline V gene are SQVTM and ANQGSEA. CDR3 length equals 16 residues. The CDR3 is CSVEDVDRGRYNEQFF.

The V gene is TRBV7-8, the J gene TRBJ2-2. There are 14 residues in the CDR3. Germline lookup yields CDR1 SGHVS and CDR2 FQNEAQ. The CDR3 sequence is CASSHNGATGELFF.

V usage is TRBV6-6 and J usage is TRBJ2-5. The CDR3 contains 17 residues. CDR1 and CDR2 (germline): MNHNY, SVGAGI (reference sequence). This chain's CDR3 is CASSYSLARHSEETQYF.

The chain combines TRBV7-9 with TRBJ2-7; TCRdb returns TRBD1, unconfirmable since there is no DNA. The CDR3 has 14 residues. Germline loops: CDR1 SEHNR, CDR2 FQNEAQ (reference sequence). CDR3 residues: CASNFPGQGDEQYF.

The chain employs TRBV4-1 and TRBJ1-5; TCRdb calls TRBD1, which cannot be checked without DNA. This CDR3 is 16 amino acids long. Germline CDR1 is MGHRA and CDR2 is YSYEKL. CDR3: CASSPSGTGGNQPQHF.

The chain combines TRBV6-5 with TRBJ1-1; TCRdb returns TRBD1, unconfirmable since there is no DNA. Germline loops: CDR1 MNHEY, CDR2 SVGAGI. CDR3 length: 14 residues. CDR3 region: CASSYGAVNTEAFF.

The J gene is TRBJ2-1, the V gene TRBV28. The CDR3 totals 13 residues. CDR1 and CDR2 (germline): MDHEN, SYDVKM. The CDR3 loop is CASSPRLLNEQFF.

The V gene is TRBV29-1, the J gene TRBJ2-1; the TRBD2 assignment by TCRdb is unverifiable without DNA. The V gene's germline CDR1 is SQVTM and CDR2 ANQGSEA. The CDR3 loop spans 14 amino acids. The CDR3 loop reads CSAEGLAEHNEQFF.

The J gene is TRBJ2-2, the V gene TRBV6-2 or TRBV6-3; without DNA, the TCRdb call of TRBD1 cannot be checked. This CDR3 has 19 residues. The germline V gene has CDR1 MNHEY and CDR2 SVGEGT. The CDR3 protein is CASSSSRDRGLFKSGELFF.

The rearrangement joins TRBV7-9 to TRBJ2-3. The CDR3 contains 13 residues. CDR1 SEHNR and CDR2 FQNEAQ come from the germline V gene (reference sequence). The CDR3 loop is CASSLEGRDTQYF.

The CDR3 loop reads CASSFPQGRAENTEAFF. The chain uses TRBV5-1 and TRBJ1-1. This CDR3 contains 17 residues. Germline assignment: CDR1 SGHRS and CDR2 YFSETQ. Combining the CDR3 with reference TRBV5-1 and TRBJ1-1 gives the whole variable domain KAGVTQTPRYLIKTRGQQVTLSCSPISGHRSVSWYQQTPGQGLQFLFEYFSETQRNKGNFPGRFSGRQFSNSRSEMNVSTLELGDSALYLCASSFPQGRAENTEAFFGQGTRLTVV.

This rearrangement joins TRBV7-9 to TRBJ2-1; no DNA is available, so the TRBD2 call from TCRdb remains unchecked. The CDR3 length is 16 residues. The V gene's germline CDR1 is SEHNR and CDR2 FQNEAQ (reference sequence). The chain's CDR3 is CASSLVSSGAYNEQFF. The whole variable domain, remainder taken from reference TRBV7-9 and TRBJ2-1, is DTGVSQNPRHKITKRGQNVTFRCDPISEHNRLYWYRQTLGQGPEFLTYFQNEAQLEKSRLLSDRFSAERPKGSFSTLEIQRTEQGDSAMYLCASSLVSSGAYNEQFFGPGTRLTVL.

The chain has TRBV7-9 and TRBJ1-4. The CDR3 has 14 residues. The germline V gene has CDR1 SEHNR and CDR2 FQNEAQ (reference sequence). The CDR3: CASSLGQDAEKLFF.

This chain links TRBV9 with TRBJ1-2; TCRdb's D call of TRBD1 is untestable without DNA. CDR3 length: 14 amino acids. Germline V gives CDR1 SGDLS, CDR2 YYNGEE. Here the CDR3 reads CASSGTRDSYGYTF.

V is TRBV14 and J is TRBJ2-7; TCRdb's D gene call, TRBD1, goes unchecked for lack of DNA. Germline V gene data show CDR1 as SGHDN and CDR2 as FVKESK. The CDR3 extends over 16 amino acids. Here the CDR3 reads CASSQDSGTASYEQYF.

The chain couples TRBV29-1 to TRBJ1-1; no DNA is available, so the TRBD1 call from TCRdb remains unchecked. From germline, CDR1 is SQVTM and CDR2 ANQGSEA. CDR3 length: 12 residues. This CDR3 reads CSVPEGDTEAFF.

The rearrangement links TRBV28 to TRBJ2-7; with no DNA, the TCRdb D assignment of TRBD1 cannot be verified. This CDR3 spans 15 amino acids. The germline gives CDR1 MDHEN, CDR2 SYDVKM. CDR3 protein: CASSLAWGGRYEQYF. The complete variable domain, with remaining parts taken from reference TRBV28 and TRBJ2-7, reads DVKVTQSSRYLVKRTGEKVFLECVQDMDHENMFWYRQDPGLGLRLIYFSYDVKMKEKGDIPEGYSVSREKKERFSLILESASTNQTSMYLCASSLAWGGRYEQYFGPGTRLTVT.

The chain employs TRBV28 and TRBJ1-2. CDR1 MDHEN and CDR2 SYDVKM come from the germline V gene. CDR3 size: 14 residues. This CDR3 reads CASSLTGSNYGYTF.

V usage is TRBV5-1 and J usage is TRBJ2-7; TCRdb names TRBD2, which stays unverified in the absence of DNA. The germline CDR1 and CDR2 sequences are SGHRS and YFSETQ. The CDR3 runs to 14 residues. The CDR3 sequence: CASSLVGQTYEQYF. Combining the CDR3 with reference TRBV5-1 and TRBJ2-7 gives the whole variable domain KAGVTQTPRYLIKTRGQQVTLSCSPISGHRSVSWYQQTPGQGLQFLFEYFSETQRNKGNFPGRFSGRQFSNSRSEMNVSTLELGDSALYLCASSLVGQTYEQYFGPGTRLTVT.

V usage is TRBV6-5 and J usage is TRBJ2-7; TCRdb's D gene call, TRBD1, goes unchecked for lack of DNA. CDR1 and CDR2 from the germline V gene are MNHEY and SVGAGI. The CDR3 totals 13 residues. The CDR3 spells CASSYTGSYEQYF.

The chain is built from TRBV28 and TRBJ2-5; TCRdb gives TRBD2 as the D gene, but with no DNA this cannot be confirmed. The CDR3 covers 17 residues. CDR1 is MDHEN and CDR2 is SYDVKM in the germline V gene. The CDR3 protein is CASSLMGTSGILETQYF.

V usage is TRBV28 and J usage is TRBJ2-4; TCRdb returns TRBD2, unconfirmable since there is no DNA. Germline CDR1 is MDHEN and CDR2 is SYDVKM. This CDR3 spans 20 amino acids. CDR3 sequence reads: CASSLEVAGGRELAKNIQYF.

The CDR3 sequence: CASSLAGTSVYNEQFF. This chain connects TRBV5-1 to TRBJ2-1; the D call of TRBD2 rests on TCRdb alone, since no DNA is present to check it. CDR1 and CDR2 (germline): SGHRS, YFSETQ. This CDR3 comprises 16 residues.

The rearrangement uses TRBV11-3 and TRBJ2-1; the D call from TCRdb, TRBD1, cannot be confirmed without DNA. CDR1 is SGHNT, CDR2 YENEEA, per germline. The CDR3 length is 15 residues. The CDR3 is CASSSSVGEYNEQFF.

This chain links TRBV4-1 with TRBJ1-4; TCRdb's assignment of TRBD1 cannot be checked, as there is no DNA. CDR1 is MGHRA, CDR2 YSYEKL, per germline. The CDR3 has 15 residues. The CDR3 here is CASSPLDRNNEKLFF.

The genes are TRBV5-4 and TRBJ2-1; TCRdb indicates TRBD2, and absent DNA this call remains unverified. This CDR3 has 13 residues. Germline-derived CDR1 and CDR2 are SGHNT and YYREEE (reference sequence). The CDR3 here is CASGSGEWNEQFF. Full variable domain (remainder filled in from reference TRBV5-4 and TRBJ2-1): ETGVTQSPTHLIKTRGQQVTLRCSSQSGHNTVSWYQQALGQGPQFIFQYYREEENGRGNFPPRFSGLQFPNYSSELNVNALELDDSALYLCASGSGEWNEQFFGPGTRLTVL.

CDR3 amino acids: CASSPTVVAGISYNEQFF. V usage is TRBV7-2 and J usage is TRBJ2-1; TCRdb outputs TRBD2, but without DNA this stays unchecked. This CDR3 is 18 amino acids long. Germline CDR1 SGHTA, CDR2 FQGNSA.